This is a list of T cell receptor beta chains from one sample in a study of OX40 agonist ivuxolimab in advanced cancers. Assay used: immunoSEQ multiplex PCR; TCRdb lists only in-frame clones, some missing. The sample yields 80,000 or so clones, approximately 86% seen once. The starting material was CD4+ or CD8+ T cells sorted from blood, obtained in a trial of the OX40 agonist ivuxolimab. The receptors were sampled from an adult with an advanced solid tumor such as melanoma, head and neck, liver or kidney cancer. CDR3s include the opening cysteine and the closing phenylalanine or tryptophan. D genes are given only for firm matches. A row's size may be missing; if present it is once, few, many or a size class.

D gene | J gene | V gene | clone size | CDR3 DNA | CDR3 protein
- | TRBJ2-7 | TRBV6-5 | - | TGTGCCAGCAGTTACTCGACATACAGAGGCTACGAGCAGTACTTC | CASSYSTYRGYEQYF
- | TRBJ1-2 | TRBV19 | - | TGTGCCAGTAGTATCCTGATGGCAGGGCAAAATGGCTACACCTTC | CASSILMAGQNGYTF
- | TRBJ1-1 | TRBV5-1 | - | TGCGCCAGCAGCCTAAACAGCGGAGGGACCCTTAACACTGAAGCTTTCTTT | CASSLNSGGTLNTEAFF
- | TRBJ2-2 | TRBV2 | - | TGTGCCAGCAGTGAACAGCGGGTAAACACCGGGGAGCTGTTTTTT | CASSEQRVNTGELFF
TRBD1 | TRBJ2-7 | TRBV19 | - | TGTGCCAGTTGGGGGGACAGGGAAGATGGGAAGCAGTACTTC | CASWGDREDGKQYF
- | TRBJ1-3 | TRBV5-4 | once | TGTGCCAGCAGCTTGGGAGGGCAGGGGACCATATATTTT | CASSLGGQGTIYF
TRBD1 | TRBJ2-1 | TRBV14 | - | TGTGCCAGCAGCCCGCACCAGGGGGTCTCCTACAATGAGCAGTTCTTC | CASSPHQGVSYNEQFF
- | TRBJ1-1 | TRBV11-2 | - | TGTGCCAGCAGCTTAATGAAAGGGGCCACTGAAGCTTTCTTT | CASSLMKGATEAFF
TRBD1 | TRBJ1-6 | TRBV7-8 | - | TGTGCCAGCAGCAGGGGACAGGATAATTCACCCCTCCACTTT | CASSRGQDNSPLHF
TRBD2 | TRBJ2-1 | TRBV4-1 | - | TGCGCCAGCAGCCTCTCCGGGACTAGCGGGAGGTACCTCTCCTACAATGAGCAGTTCTTC | CASSLSGTSGRYLSYNEQFF
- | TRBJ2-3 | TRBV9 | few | TGTGCCAGCACTCGGGACACGAGACTGACAGATACGCAGTATTTT | CASTRDTRLTDTQYF
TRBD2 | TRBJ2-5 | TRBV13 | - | TGTGCCAGCAGCTTAACTAGCGGGATAAAGACCCAGTACTTC | CASSLTSGIKTQYF
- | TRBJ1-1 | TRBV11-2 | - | TGTGCCAGCAGCTTAGGGACAGACACTGAAGCTTTCTTT | CASSLGTDTEAFF
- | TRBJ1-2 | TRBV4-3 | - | TGCGCCAGCAGCCAAGAGGCCGCAGGGTATGTTAACTATGGCTACACCTTC | CASSQEAAGYVNYGYTF
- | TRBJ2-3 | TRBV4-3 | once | TGCGCCAGCAGCCAGTCCGGAGGGGCGCGAGGAGATACGCAGTATTTT | CASSQSGGARGDTQYF
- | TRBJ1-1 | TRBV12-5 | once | TGTGCTAGTGGCTCACCGGGACTGAACACTGAAGCTTTCTTT | CASGSPGLNTEAFF
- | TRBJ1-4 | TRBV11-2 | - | TGTGCCAGCAGCTTAGGTCTACGGGATGAAAAACTGTTTTTT | CASSLGLRDEKLFF
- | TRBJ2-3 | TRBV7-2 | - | TGTGCCAGCAGCTTAGGCCCCAGGGGGGGTGGGAGCACAGATACGCAGTATTTT | CASSLGPRGGGSTDTQYF
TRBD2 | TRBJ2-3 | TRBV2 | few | TGTGCCAGCAATTTAGCGGGAGATACGCAGTATTTT | CASNLAGDTQYF
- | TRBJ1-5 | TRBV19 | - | TGTGCCAGTAGTGGGCACCCGTCGGGCAATCAGCCCCAGCATTTT | CASSGHPSGNQPQHF
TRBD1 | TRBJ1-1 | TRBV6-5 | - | TGTGCCAGCAGTTACAGGGGACAGGGGGCAGCAGCTTTCTTT | CASSYRGQGAAAFF
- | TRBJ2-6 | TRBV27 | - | TGTGCCAGCTGGGGGTCAGGGCGAGGGGCCAACGTCCTGACTTTC | CASWGSGRGANVLTF
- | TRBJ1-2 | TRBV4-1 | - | TGCGCCAGCAGCCAAGATAACGGACGTTACACCTTC | CASSQDNGRYTF
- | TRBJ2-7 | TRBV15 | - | TGTGCCACCAGCAGAGATAGGAGGGAGCGGTTCTACGAGCAGTACTTC | CATSRDRRERFYEQYF
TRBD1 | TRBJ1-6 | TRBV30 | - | TGTGCCTGGAGACCGCCGGGACAGGGGCGTAATTCACCCCTCCACTTT | CAWRPPGQGRNSPLHF
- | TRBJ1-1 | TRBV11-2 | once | TGTGCCAGCAGCTTAGAGGTGGGGGGCAGGGCTTTCTTT | CASSLEVGGRAFF
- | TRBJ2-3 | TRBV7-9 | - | TGTGCCAGCAGCTTAGAGAAGAGGGCCAGCACAGATACGCAGTATTTT | CASSLEKRASTDTQYF
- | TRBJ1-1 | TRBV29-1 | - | TGCAGCGTTCGACTCCGGGACACGCCCTTGAACACTGAAGCTTTCTTT | CSVRLRDTPLNTEAFF